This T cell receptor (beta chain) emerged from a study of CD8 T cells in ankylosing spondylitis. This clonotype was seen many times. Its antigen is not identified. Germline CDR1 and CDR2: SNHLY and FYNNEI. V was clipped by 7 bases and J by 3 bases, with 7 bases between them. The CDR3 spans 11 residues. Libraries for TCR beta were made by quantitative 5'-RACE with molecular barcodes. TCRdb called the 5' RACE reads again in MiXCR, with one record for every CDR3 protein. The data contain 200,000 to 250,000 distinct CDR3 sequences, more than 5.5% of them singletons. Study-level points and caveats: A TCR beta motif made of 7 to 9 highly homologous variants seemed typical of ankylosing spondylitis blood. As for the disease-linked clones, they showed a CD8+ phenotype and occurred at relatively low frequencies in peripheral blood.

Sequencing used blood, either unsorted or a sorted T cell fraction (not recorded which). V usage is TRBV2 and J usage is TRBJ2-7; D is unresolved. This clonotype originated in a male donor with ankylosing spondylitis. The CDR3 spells CASNGGYEQYF. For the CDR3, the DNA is TGTGCCAGCAACGGTGGCTACGAGCAGTACTTC.